These 11 T cell receptor beta chains originate from one sample sequenced in a study of T cell responses to AZD1222 COVID-19 vaccine. The table came from immunoSEQ multiplex PCR; TCRdb's copy has only in-frame clones and leaves some out. Altogether 150,000 to 180,000 clones are present, roughly nine tenths being singletons, with the ten largest covering over 15%. Sample: peripheral blood, taken on day 0 of AZD1222 vaccination. The receptors were sampled from an adult in good health.

This chain connects TRBV29-1 to TRBJ2-7; 10 nucleotides align to TRBD2. Germline lookup yields CDR1 SQVTM and CDR2 ANQGSEA. V dropped 5 bases and J dropped 0; count of bases not matched to a gene: 4. The CDR3 spans 14 residues. DNA of the CDR3: TGCAGCGTTAGGACTAGCGGAAGCTCCTACGAGCAGTACTTC. As protein: CSVRTSGSSYEQYF.

Concerning this clone itself: One end of the junction is discordant with germline, which a read error may explain. The V gene is TRBV23-1, the J gene TRBJ1-4, with a possible D match to TRBD1 (5 bases). TRBV23-1 is marked as an open reading frame, function uncertain. This CDR3 region has 19 residues. Written as DNA, the CDR3 is TGCGCCAGCAATCAAATTTCCGGGGATAGACTGACGGGGCGAGAAAAACTGTTTTTT. Its protein is CASNQISGDRLTGREKLFF.

CDR3 region: CASSSGPSSLHF. The CDR3 DNA reads as TGTGCCAGCAGTTCGGGCCCCTCCTCCCTCCACTTT. The chain has TRBV28 and TRBJ1-6; no firm D call. CDR3 length equals 12 residues. Trimming took off 4 bases at V and 14 bases at J, with 12 bases between the two ends. CDR1 is MDHEN and CDR2 is SYDVKM in the germline V gene.

The chain joins TRBV6-2 or TRBV6-3 to TRBJ1-5; D gene unclear. The ends were cut back, 1 base at V and 5 bases at J, with 3 bases in the middle. CDR3 length: 12 amino acids. In germline, CDR1 is MNHEY, CDR2 SVGEGT. The CDR3 coding sequence is TGTGCCAGCAGTTACTGGGATCAGCCCCAGCATTTT. This gives the protein CASSYWDQPQHF.

This clone was observed a handful of times. This rearrangement joins TRBV6-2 or TRBV6-3 to TRBJ1-4, with TRBD1 as a possible D gene (6 bases). Trimming removed 6 bases at V and 2 bases at J, with 13 bases between. Looked up from germline, CDR1 is MNHEY and CDR2 is SVGEGT. CDR3 size: 15 residues. The CDR3 sequence is CASSPTGRTNEKLFF. The CDR3 nucleotides read TGTGCCAGCAGCCCTACAGGGAGGACTAATGAAAAACTGTTTTTT.

The chain carries TRBV2 and TRBJ1-1, with TRBD1 matching 8 bases. Germline lookup yields CDR1 SNHLY and CDR2 FYNNEI. The CDR3 covers 15 residues. The J segment lost 1 base and the V segment lost 3 bases, leaving 4 bases of the junction unmatched. CDR3 amino acids: CASSEGQVGNTEAFF. CDR3 coding DNA: TGTGCCAGCAGTGAGGGACAGGTCGGGAACACTGAAGCTTTCTTT.

The chain couples TRBV28 to TRBJ1-5, with unresolved D. There are 14 residues in the CDR3. CDR1 and CDR2 from the germline V gene are MDHEN and SYDVKM. The germline V and J ends were trimmed by 3 bases and 6 bases, with 12 bases remaining between them. The CDR3 region has the DNA TGTGCCAGCAGTTTCCCAGAGAGACGTCAGCCCCAGCATTTT. Translating it yields CASSFPERRQPQHF.

The rearrangement links TRBV24-1 to TRBJ2-1; 10 bases match TRBD2. The CDR3 is 19 residues long. Germline lookup yields CDR1 KGHDR and CDR2 SFDVKD. J gave up 4 bases and V 3 bases, and 14 bases lay outside the gene matches. CDR3 residues: CATSDPTYSGGAGYNEQFF. The CDR3 DNA follows: TGTGCCACCAGTGATCCCACCTACAGCGGGGGGGCGGGTTACAATGAGCAGTTCTTC.

CDR3 protein: CASSQVRNTEAFF. DNA for the CDR3: TGCGCCAGCAGCCAAGTGCGGAACACTGAAGCTTTCTTT. The chain is built from TRBV4-3 and TRBJ1-1; no definite D call. V dropped 1 base and J dropped 1 base, with 4 bases sitting between them. CDR3 size: 13 residues. Germline CDR1 is LGHNA and CDR2 is YSLEER.

V and J are TRBV5-1 and TRBJ1-4; no reliable D call. This CDR3 contains 16 residues. The germline V and J ends were trimmed by 2 bases and 0 bases, with 11 bases remaining between them. Germline V gene lookup returns CDR1 SGHRS and CDR2 YFSETQ. CDR3 in amino acids: CASSFEGISTNEKLFF. The CDR3 DNA sequence: TGCGCCAGCAGCTTTGAGGGCATATCAACTAATGAAAAACTGTTTTTT.

The chain is built from TRBV28 and TRBJ2-5; D unclear. Germline V gene lookup returns CDR1 MDHEN and CDR2 SYDVKM. CDR3 length: 15 amino acids. The V end lost 5 bases, the J end lost 5 bases, and 18 bases lay between the germline ends. The CDR3 spells CASSLRQVLRETQYF. The CDR3 DNA reads TGTGCCAGCAGTCTCCGCCAGGTCCTAAGGGAGACCCAGTACTTC.